This TCR beta chain originates from a study of beta chain features in type 1 diabetes. General observations from the study: TCRB CDR3s were moderately but significantly shorter in Type 1 diabetes patients in all four CD4+ subsets. Any HLA type influence on TCRB rearrangement was left unresolved here.

Germline V lookup: CDR1 SQVTM, CDR2 ANQGSEA. The CDR3 runs to 13 residues. V was cut by 0 bases and J by 8 bases, with 13 bases left in between. TCRB transcripts that were expressed got sequenced, as all of the isolated RNA had been reverse transcribed. An average around 3.5 million reads came from naive, central memory and regulatory T cell samples. The assay was immunoSEQ multiplex PCR, and TCRdb's table has in-frame clones only and misses some. The sample lists 130,000 or so clones, 9.5% to 10% occurring once. The sample holds many counts of this clone. Its target is not known. This receptor was obtained from a woman aged 35 to 49 in good health. J is TRBJ1-2 and V is TRBV29-1, with a weak D call TRBD1 (5 bases). The material sequenced was central memory CD4+ T cells from blood. The CDR3 coding sequence is TGCAGCGTTGAAGATCTTCGGAGGGGCGGCTACACCTTC. It encodes CSVEDLRRGGYTF.